The 12 T cell receptor beta chains presented below share a single source sample, sequenced in a study of CD8+ T cells in alopecia areata. Sequencing templates came from extracted RNA that was reverse transcribed into cDNA. Clones were sequenced by immunoSEQ multiplex PCR, and TCRdb holds only the in-frame ones, with some missing. Among about 130,000 clones, more than 40% were seen once, and the ten largest hold roughly 20%. The sample consisted of CD8+ T cells sorted from blood, taken at week 0. These receptors came from a human donor with alopecia areata.

The chain employs TRBV4-2 and TRBJ2-1; 10 bases match TRBD2. The J segment lost 6 bases and the V segment lost 0 bases, leaving 2 bases of the junction unmatched. The CDR3 runs to 15 residues. In germline, CDR1 is LGHNA, CDR2 YNFKEQ. The CDR3, as DNA: TGTGCCAGCAGCCAAGAACTAGCGGGGCTCAATGAGCAGTTCTTC. Its translation: CASSQELAGLNEQFF.

The rearrangement uses TRBV6-5 and TRBJ1-1, with 9 bases lining up with TRBD1. V lost 2 bases and J lost 10; bases outside the gene matches: 8. Germline V gene data show CDR1 as MNHEY and CDR2 as SVGAGI. The CDR3 contains 14 residues. CDR3: CASSYTTGGPTAFF. In nucleotides, the CDR3 is TGTGCCAGCAGTTACACTACAGGGGGCCCTACAGCTTTCTTT.

This rearrangement joins TRBV29-1 to TRBJ1-2; D gene uncertain. Germline loops: CDR1 SQVTM, CDR2 ANQGSEA. The CDR3 covers 11 residues. With 4 bases removed from V and 8 bases from J, the gap between germline ends came to 11 bases. The CDR3 sequence is CSVVAPLGYTF. DNA of the CDR3: TGCAGCGTTGTGGCACCCCTAGGCTACACCTTC.

The chain links TRBV5-6 to TRBJ1-1; TRBD1 matches 9 bases. J gave up 1 base and V 4 bases, and 2 bases lay outside the gene matches. This CDR3 region has 14 residues. Germline CDR1 is SGHDT and CDR2 is YYEEEE. DNA for the CDR3: TGTGCCAGCAGCGTACAGGGGGCGAACACTGAAGCTTTCTTT. It is translated as CASSVQGANTEAFF.

This clone was seen at least ten times. The chain uses TRBV6-1 and TRBJ2-7; D possibly corresponds to TRBD2 (6 bases). CDR1 is MNHNS, CDR2 SASEGT, per germline. Trimming took 7 bases from V and 0 from J, leaving 16 bases between them. The length of the CDR3 is 15 residues. This CDR3 reads CASTEEGGSSYEQYF. As DNA, the CDR3 is TGTGCCAGCACCGAAGAGGGAGGCAGCTCCTACGAGCAGTACTTC.

This clone was observed a single time. The chain is built from TRBV30 and TRBJ2-6; a weak D match, TRBD2 (6 bases). Trimming cost V 1 base and J 2 bases, with 6 bases left between them. The CDR3 contains 14 residues. Germline values: CDR1 GTSNPN, CDR2 SVGIG (reference sequence). CDR3 nucleotides: TGTGCCTGGAGTGGGGGGGCTGGGGCCAACGTCCTGACTTTC. This sequence encodes CAWSGGAGANVLTF.

This clone was observed a handful of times. The chain recombines TRBV7-2 with TRBJ2-6, with a tentative D call TRBD1 (6 bases). V lost 7 bases and J 2 bases, leaving 21 bases between the germline ends. Germline V gene lookup returns CDR1 SGHTA and CDR2 FQGNSA. The CDR3 has 18 amino acids. The CDR3 coding sequence is TGTGCCAGCACCCAGACAGGACTCCAAATCGCTGGGGCCAACGTCCTGACTTTC. It codes for CASTQTGLQIAGANVLTF. Looking up the rest from reference TRBV7-2 and TRBJ2-6 gives the full variable domain: GAGVSQSPSNKVTEKGKDVELRCDPISGHTALYWYRQSLGQGLEFLIYFQGNSAPDKSGLPSDRFSAERTGGSVSTLTIQRTQQEDSAVYLCASTQTGLQIAGANVLTFGAGSRLTVL.

V gene TRBV25-1 combines with J gene TRBJ1-2; D is perhaps TRBD1 (6 bases). Trimming stripped 3 bases from V and 8 bases from J, with 13 bases between. This CDR3 contains 13 residues. Germline values: CDR1 MGHDK, CDR2 SYGVNS. CDR3 amino acids: CASSEGGGGGYTF. CDR3 coding DNA: TGTGCCAGCAGTGAGGGCGGGGGCGGCGGCTACACCTTC.

The chain uses TRBV7-9 and TRBJ1-1, with 11 bases matching TRBD1. Germline CDR1 reads SEHNR; CDR2 reads FQNEAQ (reference sequence). CDR3 length: 14 residues. With V trimmed by 4 bases and J by 4 bases, 2 bases remained unmatched. CDR3 sequence reads: CASSSGTGGTEAFF. The CDR3 DNA sequence: TGTGCCAGCAGCTCCGGGACAGGGGGCACTGAAGCTTTCTTT. Full variable domain (missing parts from reference TRBV7-9 and TRBJ1-1): DTGVSQNPRHKITKRGQNVTFRCDPISEHNRLYWYRQTLGQGPEFLTYFQNEAQLEKSRLLSDRFSAERPKGSFSTLEIQRTEQGDSAMYLCASSSGTGGTEAFFGQGTRLTVV.

This clone occurred a few times. V usage is TRBV10-3 and J usage is TRBJ2-2; D may be TRBD1 or TRBD2 (5 bases each). The CDR3 has 15 amino acids. The germline gives CDR1 ENHRY, CDR2 SYGVKD. Trimming pared 6 bases from V and 7 bases from J, leaving 18 bases between. The chain's CDR3 is CAIRIGASSSGELFF. In nucleotides, the CDR3 is TGTGCCATCAGAATCGGGGCTAGCAGCAGCGGGGAGCTGTTTTTT.

The chain is built from TRBV7-9 and TRBJ2-2; TRBD2 is a possible D gene (5 bases). CDR3 length: 14 amino acids. CDR1 and CDR2 from the germline V gene are SEHNR and FQNEAQ (reference sequence). Trimming stripped 0 bases from V and 7 bases from J, with 9 bases between. The CDR3 is CASSLAGVIGELFF. The DNA for the CDR3 is TGTGCCAGCAGCTTAGCCGGGGTTATCGGGGAGCTGTTTTTT.

CDR3 protein: CASSGLQGKDTGELFF. CDR3 DNA: TGCGCCAGCAGCGGACTACAGGGGAAAGACACCGGGGAGCTGTTTTTT. The rearrangement links TRBV4-1 to TRBJ2-2, with a tentative D call TRBD1 (7 bases). V was shortened by 5 bases and J by 3 bases, with 16 bases between the two germline ends. CDR1 is MGHRA, CDR2 YSYEKL, per germline. The CDR3 loop spans 16 amino acids.